This TCR beta chain was sequenced in a study of blood T cell repertoires in COVID-19. Study-level information: The United States, Italy and Spain provided the acute and convalescent COVID-19 samples. In each case, the material was cDNA or gDNA derived from T cells, B-cell-depleted T cells, or PBMCs.

Germline-derived CDR1 and CDR2 are MGHRA and YSYEKL. The CDR3 has 15 residues. V was clipped by 4 bases and J by 11 bases, with 23 bases between them. Original processing notes: For nucleated cells, counts were estimated from reference gene primer amplification. Sequencing used immunoSEQ multiplex PCR; TCRdb keeps in-frame clones, though not all of them. The V and J calls and clone size were taken over from that table, and D and trimming were inferred from the DNA. This table has under 200,000 clones, 70% to 90% appearing once. Recruited during active infection, patients (from Seattle) were subsequently followed longitudinally.

The origin of this receptor is a woman aged 80 or over with COVID-19, enrolled during active disease. Sequencing was carried out using peripheral blood. The rearrangement joins TRBV4-1 to TRBJ1-1; D is possibly TRBD1 (5 bases). The CDR3 sequence: CASSPPAGRSSYAFF. The CDR3, as DNA: TGCGCCAGCAGCCCTCCTGCAGGGCGAAGTTCCTATGCTTTCTTT.